This T cell receptor beta chain was captured in a study of T-cell reconstitution after alpha-beta-depleted transplantation in children. Study findings and constraints: Expanded graft clones numbering several hundred reportedly gave rise to alpha-beta T cells about two months after transplant.

With regard to this clonotype: Its cognate antigen is unknown.

With 0 bases removed from V and 5 bases from J, the gap between germline ends came to 14 bases. This CDR3 has 16 residues. Germline CDR1 is MGHRA and CDR2 is YSYEKL. Preparing the TCRbeta library involved the use of unique molecular identifiers. TCRdb processed the PCR reads anew with MiXCR; each CDR3 protein has one entry. Of about 830,000 distinct CDR3 sequences in the sample, about 16% were seen once. The chain joins TRBV4-1 to TRBJ1-5, with D uncertain. The sequence derives from a male patient between 10 and 17 years old who had a stem cell transplant for acute lymphoblastic leukemia, so the T cells may come from the graft donor. Material: PBMCs, mostly from graft donor cells, obtained 360 days after TCRalphabeta/CD19-depleted stem cell transplant. CDR3 sequence: CASSQDRVDGYQPQHF. In DNA, the CDR3 is TGCGCCAGCAGCCAAGATCGAGTTGATGGATATCAGCCCCAGCATTTT.